This entry lists 25 T cell receptor beta chains sequenced from one sample in a study of T cells after posttransplantation cyclophosphamide. TCRdb's copy holds only in-frame clones and misses some; the assay was immunoSEQ multiplex PCR. Observed in the sample are about 1,200 clones, none of them singletons. Cyclophosphamide on days +3 and +4 followed busulfan-fludarabine conditioning and a marrow graft. The sample in question was PBMCs, obtained 84 days after allogeneic stem cell transplant with posttransplant cyclophosphamide. The receptors were sampled from a male patient between 25 and 39 years old who received an allogeneic stem cell transplant from a related donor, was CMV-positive, and had no GVHD. The graft donor may have contributed some T cells.

This clone was detected many times. This chain connects TRBV7-3 to TRBJ2-3; 8 bases are shared with TRBD1. Unmatched junction bases numbered 5, after V lost 5 bases and J lost 4 bases. Per the germline V gene, CDR1 is SGHTA and CDR2 is FQGTGA. The CDR3 consists of 14 residues. CDR3 sequence (DNA): TGTGCCAGCAGCAGTGGACAGGGATCAGATACGCAGTATTTT. As protein: CASSSGQGSDTQYF. The whole variable domain, filled in from reference TRBV7-3 and TRBJ2-3, reads GAGVSQTPSNKVTEKGKYVELRCDPISGHTALYWYRQSLGQGPEFLIYFQGTGAADDSGLPNDRFFAVRPEGSVSTLKIQRTERGDSAVYLCASSSGQGSDTQYFGPGTRLTVL.

This clone was seen repeatedly, ten times or more. The chain couples TRBV2 to TRBJ2-2; 7 nucleotides line up with TRBD1. There are 15 residues in the CDR3. With V trimmed by 8 bases and J by 0 bases, 6 bases remained unmatched. Looked up from germline, CDR1 is SNHLY and CDR2 is FYNNEI. CDR3 in amino acids: CASLPGTANTGELFF. Here the CDR3 DNA reads TGTGCCAGCCTCCCCGGGACAGCGAACACCGGGGAGCTGTTTTTT.

Judged by abundance, this clone is medium-sized. The J gene is TRBJ1-1, the V gene TRBV24-1, with 9 bases that match TRBD1. Looked up from germline, CDR1 is KGHDR and CDR2 is SFDVKD. V shed 10 bases and J 11 bases; nucleotides not matched to a gene: 7. The CDR3 is 11 residues long. The CDR3: CATEGTGYAFF. The CDR3, as DNA: TGTGCCACAGAAGGGACAGGGTATGCTTTCTTT.

This clone occurred many times. The rearrangement links TRBV5-1 to TRBJ1-2; TRBD1 aligns across 7 bases. V gave up 5 bases and J gave up 6 bases; unmatched junction bases: 16. Per germline, CDR1 SGHRS and CDR2 YFSETQ. The CDR3 runs to 16 residues. This CDR3 is CASSLLPDRVGDGYTF. CDR3 DNA: TGCGCCAGCAGTCTTCTCCCCGACAGGGTTGGGGATGGCTACACCTTC.

Sample share makes this clone medium-sized. The CDR3 loop is CASSALQGTSTDTQYF. CDR3 sequence (DNA): TGTGCCAGCAGCGCCCTACAGGGGACTAGCACAGATACGCAGTATTTT. The rearrangement joins TRBV9 to TRBJ2-3; possibly TRBD1 for D (7 bases). The V gene's germline CDR1 is SGDLS and CDR2 YYNGEE. V was trimmed by 3 bases and J by 0 bases, leaving 14 bases between them. The CDR3 covers 16 residues. The full variable domain, its missing parts supplied by reference TRBV9 and TRBJ2-3, is DSGVTQTPKHLITATGQRVTLRCSPRSGDLSVYWYQQSLDQGLQFLIQYYNGEERAKGNILERFSAQQFPDLHSELNLSSLELGDSALYFCASSALQGTSTDTQYFGPGTRLTVL.

This clone was counted many times. CDR3: CASSIPLTSRQPQHF. Written as DNA, the CDR3 is TGTGCCAGTAGTATTCCCCTAACGAGCCGACAGCCCCAGCATTTT. This sequence joins TRBV19 and TRBJ1-5; D unresolved. From germline, CDR1 is LNHDA and CDR2 SQIVND (reference sequence). Deletions cut 3 bases from V and 7 bases from J, with 16 bases between. This CDR3 region has 15 residues. Full variable domain (rest looked up from reference TRBV19 and TRBJ1-5): DGGITQSPKYLFRKEGQNVTLSCEQNLNHDAMYWYRQDPGQGLRLIYYSQIVNDFQKGDIAEGYSVSREKKESFPLTVTSAQKNPTAFYLCASSIPLTSRQPQHFGDGTRLSIL.

This clone is labeled medium-sized (0.01 to 0.1%). This sequence joins TRBV28 and TRBJ2-7; 7 positions agree with TRBD1. Germline V CDR1 and CDR2: MDHEN, SYDVKM. CDR3 size: 19 residues. With 4 bases clipped from V and 3 bases from J, the junction kept 21 bases outside the gene matches. CDR3 coding DNA: TGTGCCAGCAGTTCCCTATGGGGTAAGGGACAGAGCCCAAACTACGAGCAGTACTTC. This translates into CASSSLWGKGQSPNYEQYF. The whole variable domain, filled in from reference TRBV28 and TRBJ2-7, reads DVKVTQSSRYLVKRTGEKVFLECVQDMDHENMFWYRQDPGLGLRLIYFSYDVKMKEKGDIPEGYSVSREKKERFSLILESASTNQTSMYLCASSSLWGKGQSPNYEQYFGPGTRLTVT.

This clone is deemed medium-sized (0.01 to 0.1%). V gene TRBV5-1 combines with J gene TRBJ2-3; tentatively, D is TRBD2 (5 bases). The V gene's germline CDR1 is SGHRS and CDR2 YFSETQ. This CDR3 region has 15 residues. V lost 6 bases, J lost 0 bases, and 14 bases lay in between. The CDR3 here is CASIKDGGSTDTQYF. The CDR3 DNA is TGCGCCAGCATCAAGGACGGCGGGAGCACAGATACGCAGTATTTT.

This clone was seen at least ten times. The chain employs TRBV28 and TRBJ2-7, with 7 bases matching TRBD1. V shed 10 bases and J 0 bases; nucleotides not matched to a gene: 6. Germline CDR1 is MDHEN and CDR2 is SYDVKM. The CDR3 runs 13 residues. The CDR3 sequence: CATWDSSSYEQYF. The CDR3 DNA is TGTGCCACCTGGGACAGTAGCTCCTACGAGCAGTACTTC.

This clone was picked up a small number of times. The V and J genes are TRBV7-2 and TRBJ2-3; 7 positions match TRBD2. There are 14 residues in the CDR3. Germline CDR1 reads SGHTA; CDR2 reads FQGNSA. The V and J ends lost 5 bases and 4 bases, in that order; junction bases with no gene match: 6. The CDR3 sequence is CASSLGLGPDTQYF. The CDR3 nucleotides read TGTGCCAGCAGCCTAGGACTAGGCCCAGATACGCAGTATTTT.

This clone is medium-sized in the sample. V gene TRBV4-1 combines with J gene TRBJ2-3; no definite D call. The length of the CDR3 is 16 residues. Germline V gene data show CDR1 as MGHRA and CDR2 as YSYEKL. Trimming removed 1 base at V and 1 base at J, with 12 bases between. CDR3 sequence (DNA): TGCGCCAGCAGCCAAGGTGAGAGCCGCCGCACAGATACGCAGTATTTT. It is translated as CASSQGESRRTDTQYF.

By its share, this clone is medium-sized. The rearrangement uses TRBV6-2 or TRBV6-3 and TRBJ1-1, with 7 positions matching TRBD1. This CDR3 is 17 amino acids long. CDR1 MNHEY and CDR2 SVGEGT come from the germline V gene. V shed 0 bases and J 0 bases; nucleotides not matched to a gene: 7. CDR3 in amino acids: CASSYSGQLNMNTEAFF. CDR3 in DNA: TGTGCCAGCAGTTACTCGGGACAGCTAAACATGAACACTGAAGCTTTCTTT.

This clone is classed as medium-sized (0.01 to 0.1%). The J gene is TRBJ1-2, the V gene TRBV5-1; 12 bases agree with TRBD1. From germline, CDR1 is SGHRS and CDR2 YFSETQ. The V gene end was trimmed by 2 bases and the J gene end by 4 bases; junction bases not matched to a gene: 3. This CDR3 has 15 amino acids. CDR3 sequence: CASSLLGQGAYGYTF. In nucleotides, the CDR3 is TGCGCCAGCAGCTTACTGGGACAGGGGGCCTATGGCTACACCTTC.

Sample share makes this clone medium-sized. V usage is TRBV11-3 and J usage is TRBJ2-2; D possibly matches TRBD1 or TRBD2 (6 bases each). CDR3 length: 14 amino acids. Germline CDR1 and CDR2: SGHNT and YENEEA. V was pared by 6 bases and J by 4 bases, with 12 bases between. The CDR3 is CASSLQGGTGELFF. The CDR3 region has the DNA TGTGCCAGCAGTTTACAGGGAGGCACCGGGGAGCTGTTTTTT.

Many counts were recorded for this clone. The V call is TRBV5-1, the J call TRBJ2-3, with a weak D call TRBD2 (5 bases). The CDR3 sequence is 14 residues long. V was trimmed by 2 bases and J by 3 bases, leaving 10 bases between them. Germline V lookup: CDR1 SGHRS, CDR2 YFSETQ. The CDR3 sequence is CASSFGLITDTQYF. CDR3 in DNA: TGCGCCAGCAGCTTCGGACTGATTACAGATACGCAGTATTTT.

Within the sample, this clone is medium-sized. V gene TRBV6-1 combines with J gene TRBJ2-1; 7 positions agree with TRBD1. Germline V lookup: CDR1 MNHNS, CDR2 SASEGT. This CDR3 region has 15 residues. V gave up 3 bases and J gave up 5 bases; unmatched junction bases: 7. The CDR3 reads CASSEYPGQNNEQFF. Written as DNA, the CDR3 is TGTGCCAGCAGTGAGTATCCGGGACAGAACAATGAGCAGTTCTTC.

Relative to its sample, this clone is medium-sized. This chain links TRBV7-6 with TRBJ2-7; perhaps TRBD2 as D (7 bases). Per germline, CDR1 SGHVS and CDR2 FNYEAQ. The CDR3 is made up of 15 amino acids. V was pared by 1 base and J by 3 bases, with 13 bases between. CDR3: CASSLEGGGRYEQYF. CDR3 coding DNA: TGTGCCAGCAGCTTAGAAGGCGGGGGCCGCTACGAGCAGTACTTC.

This clone rates as medium-sized. The chain is built from TRBV5-1 and TRBJ2-1; D is perhaps TRBD2 (6 bases). CDR1 SGHRS and CDR2 YFSETQ come from the germline V gene. Trimming removed 0 bases from V and 1 base from J, with 11 bases in between. The CDR3 totals 16 residues. This CDR3 is CASSLAAGSSYNEQFF. CDR3 DNA: TGCGCCAGCAGCTTGGCCGCGGGATCGTCCTACAATGAGCAGTTCTTC.

The table lists this clone with many counts. V usage is TRBV7-9 and J usage is TRBJ1-1, with D possibly being TRBD1 (6 bases). CDR1 and CDR2 (germline): SEHNR, FQNEAQ (reference sequence). V lost 4 bases and J 4 bases, leaving 19 bases between the germline ends. The CDR3 spans 16 residues. The CDR3 bases are TGTGCCAGCAGCTCTTCGTTGGGGGGGGCATCCACTGAAGCTTTCTTT. It is translated as CASSSSLGGASTEAFF.

This clone is medium-sized. This chain uses TRBV6-6 with TRBJ2-7, with TRBD2 matching over 8 bases. The CDR3 has 16 amino acids. Trimming cost V 3 bases and J 0 bases; bases outside gene matches: 7. CDR1 and CDR2 from the germline V gene are MNHNY and SVGAGI (reference sequence). The DNA for the CDR3 is TGTGCCAGCAGTTATAGCGGAGCGGGGGACTCCTACGAGCAGTACTTC. Amino acids: CASSYSGAGDSYEQYF.

This clone was seen ten or more times. V gene TRBV9 combines with J gene TRBJ1-2; 7 nucleotides align to TRBD1. Looked up from germline, CDR1 is SGDLS and CDR2 is YYNGEE. Trimming cost V 0 bases and J 2 bases; bases outside gene matches: 1. This CDR3 region has 14 residues. The CDR3 sequence: CASSVGQGNYGYTF. As DNA, the CDR3 is TGTGCCAGCAGCGTAGGACAGGGAAACTATGGCTACACCTTC.

This clone rates as medium-sized. The chain joins TRBV7-6 to TRBJ2-1, with D possibly TRBD2 on 6 matching bases. The CDR3 totals 14 residues. The germline V gene has CDR1 SGHVS and CDR2 FNYEAQ. The V and J ends lost 1 base and 6 bases respectively, with 10 bases between them. In DNA form, the CDR3 reads TGTGCCAGCAGCTTAGGACTAGGGTCCAATGAGCAGTTCTTC. It codes for CASSLGLGSNEQFF.

The V gene is TRBV7-2, the J gene TRBJ2-5; 8 nucleotides line up with TRBD2. The assigned J gene may be wrong: the sequence end matches TRBJ2-7 better. There are 13 residues in the CDR3. Germline V gene lookup returns CDR1 SGHTA and CDR2 FQGNSA. The CDR3 loop reads CASSQMSGSEQYF. The CDR3 DNA reads TGTGCCAGCAGCCAAATGAGCGGGAGCGAGCAGTACTTC.

The CDR3 sequence is CASSVEGLQETQYF. CDR3 nucleotides: TGTGCCAGCAGCGTAGAGGGACTGCAAGAGACCCAGTACTTC. This chain uses TRBV9 with TRBJ2-5, with D perhaps TRBD2 (6 bases). V gave up 0 bases and J gave up 2 bases, with 8 bases separating them. The germline CDR1 and CDR2 sequences are SGDLS and YYNGEE. The CDR3 is 14 amino acids.

This clone has ten or more counts. The chain uses TRBV12-3 or TRBV12-4 and TRBJ2-2; TRBD2 might be the D (6 bases). Trimming removed 6 bases at V and 4 bases at J, with 15 bases between. This CDR3 contains 15 residues. CDR3 nucleotide sequence: TGTGCCAGCAGGGCCAGACTAGTCAGCACCGGGGAGCTGTTTTTT. It codes for CASRARLVSTGELFF.